Sequencing of this TCR beta chain was carried out in a study of blood T cell repertoires in COVID-19. Profiling relied on immunoSEQ multiplex PCR, and the TCRdb table lists in-frame clones only, not all of them. The data contain 150,000 to 200,000 clones, around 80% of them seen just once; the ten biggest clones take up less than 20%. This clone was detected only a few times. This CDR3 region has 16 residues. V gave up 2 bases and J gave up 0 bases, with 13 bases separating them. The germline V gene has CDR1 MNHEY and CDR2 SVGAGI. Sequencing input: PBMCs or T cells enriched from blood (not recorded which). This receptor was taken from a woman between 45 and 60 years old with acute COVID-19. The chain recombines TRBV6-5 with TRBJ1-1; D is unresolved. The CDR3 here is CASSYTTARMNTEAFF. The CDR3 nucleotides are TGTGCCAGCAGTTACACTACTGCCCGGATGAACACTGAAGCTTTCTTT.